A selection of T cell receptor beta chains follows, all from one sample in a study of blood T cell repertoires in COVID-19. Assay: immunoSEQ multiplex PCR; the TCRdb copy retains only in-frame clones and omits some. The top ten clones hold under 8% of a sample with fewer than 200,000 clones, roughly 80% of them seen once. The specimen was peripheral blood. These receptors came from a man between 60 and 70 years old with acute or convalescent COVID-19. Each CDR3 is given with its conserved first and last residue. Each record gives: D gene, J gene, clone size, V gene, CDR3 DNA, CDR3 protein. The D gene is left open where the match is weak. Expanded clones are given a class, and other clones once, few, many or no size at all.

d_call: .; j_call: TRBJ2-4; clone_size: few; v_call: TRBV29-1; cdr3_nt: TGCAGCGTTGAACGGAAAAACATTCAGTACTTC; cdr3_aa: CSVERKNIQYF
d_call: .; j_call: TRBJ1-5; clone_size: .; v_call: TRBV18; cdr3_nt: TGTGCCAGCTCACCAGCGTCTGATAGCAATCAGCCCCAGCATTTT; cdr3_aa: CASSPASDSNQPQHF
d_call: TRBD2; j_call: TRBJ2-7; clone_size: .; v_call: TRBV7-8; cdr3_nt: TGTGCCAGCAGCTTAGCAGGCGGGAGCGTTTACGAGCAGTACTTC; cdr3_aa: CASSLAGGSVYEQYF
d_call: TRBD2; j_call: TRBJ2-7; clone_size: .; v_call: TRBV10-3; cdr3_nt: TGTGCCATCAGTCGGGAGGGCCTCTGGGAGCAGTACTTC; cdr3_aa: CAISREGLWEQYF
d_call: TRBD1; j_call: TRBJ2-1; clone_size: .; v_call: TRBV19; cdr3_nt: TGTGCCAGTAGTACGACCGGGACAGGGTTGTCCTACAATGAGCAGTTCTTC; cdr3_aa: CASSTTGTGLSYNEQFF
d_call: TRBD1; j_call: TRBJ1-6; clone_size: .; v_call: TRBV23-1; cdr3_nt: TGCGCCAGCAGCCCTAGGACAGGGATCTTTAATTCACCCCTCCACTTT; cdr3_aa: CASSPRTGIFNSPLHF
d_call: TRBD2; j_call: TRBJ2-3; clone_size: once; v_call: TRBV3-1/TRBV3-2; cdr3_nt: TGTGCCAGCAGCCAAGAACCCCGCGGTAGCGGGTACACAGATACGCAGTATTTT; cdr3_aa: CASSQEPRGSGYTDTQYF
d_call: TRBD2; j_call: TRBJ2-3; clone_size: .; v_call: TRBV3-1/TRBV3-2; cdr3_nt: TGTGCCAGCAGCGCCCGGACTAGCGGGAGTCGTCCAGATACGCAGTATTTT; cdr3_aa: CASSARTSGSRPDTQYF
d_call: .; j_call: TRBJ2-7; clone_size: .; v_call: TRBV13; cdr3_nt: TGTGCCAGCAGCATGGACAGACACTACGAGCAGTACTTC; cdr3_aa: CASSMDRHYEQYF
d_call: .; j_call: TRBJ2-1; clone_size: .; v_call: TRBV9; cdr3_nt: TGTGCCAGCAGCGTAGCCGCAGGGGGACTGTACAATGAGCAGTTCTTC; cdr3_aa: CASSVAAGGLYNEQFF
d_call: TRBD1; j_call: TRBJ2-3; clone_size: once; v_call: TRBV5-4; cdr3_nt: TGTGCCAGCAGCTTGGCCTTCGACAGGGGGCTTACAGATACGCAGTATTTT; cdr3_aa: CASSLAFDRGLTDTQYF
d_call: .; j_call: TRBJ2-1; clone_size: once; v_call: TRBV3-1/TRBV3-2; cdr3_nt: TGTGCCAGCAGCTATAATCGACAGGCCTGGGGGAATGAGCAGTTCTTC; cdr3_aa: CASSYNRQAWGNEQFF
d_call: .; j_call: TRBJ1-2; clone_size: .; v_call: TRBV6-1; cdr3_nt: TGTGCCAGCAGTGAAGAAGCACAGCCGTCGTATGGCTACACCTTC; cdr3_aa: CASSEEAQPSYGYTF
d_call: .; j_call: TRBJ1-1; clone_size: .; v_call: TRBV7-9; cdr3_nt: TGTGCCAGCAGCCCTGGACAGACAACCACTGAAGCTTTCTTT; cdr3_aa: CASSPGQTTTEAFF
d_call: TRBD1; j_call: TRBJ1-1; clone_size: .; v_call: TRBV2; cdr3_nt: TGTGCCAGCAAAAGACAGGGGCTAGGCACTGAAGCTTTCTTT; cdr3_aa: CASKRQGLGTEAFF
d_call: TRBD2; j_call: TRBJ2-3; clone_size: .; v_call: TRBV6-1; cdr3_nt: TGTGCCAGCAGTGAAGGCATGCGGGGGTTCCCAGATACGCAGTATTTT; cdr3_aa: CASSEGMRGFPDTQYF
d_call: .; j_call: TRBJ2-3; clone_size: .; v_call: TRBV5-6; cdr3_nt: TGTGCCAGCAGCTTGGGGGCTACAGATACGCAGTATTTT; cdr3_aa: CASSLGATDTQYF
d_call: TRBD1; j_call: TRBJ1-1; clone_size: .; v_call: TRBV28; cdr3_nt: TGTGCCAGCAGACCGGGACAGTCCAGCGCTGAAGCTTTCTTT; cdr3_aa: CASRPGQSSAEAFF
d_call: TRBD2; j_call: TRBJ2-7; clone_size: .; v_call: TRBV6-6; cdr3_nt: TGTGCCAGCAAACCCTCAGCGGGGGGGCCCTACGAGCAGTACTTC; cdr3_aa: CASKPSAGGPYEQYF
d_call: .; j_call: TRBJ2-5; clone_size: .; v_call: TRBV7-7; cdr3_nt: TGTGCCAGCAGCCCGGGACTGTACCAAGAGACCCAGTACTTC; cdr3_aa: CASSPGLYQETQYF
d_call: TRBD2; j_call: TRBJ2-2; clone_size: once; v_call: TRBV4-1; cdr3_nt: TGCGCCAGCAGGCTAGCGGACCCCCCGAACACCGGGGAGCTGTTTTTT; cdr3_aa: CASRLADPPNTGELFF
d_call: TRBD1; j_call: TRBJ1-5; clone_size: .; v_call: TRBV19; cdr3_nt: TGTGCCAGTAGTATACGGACAGGGTCAATTAGCAATCAGCCCCAGCATTTT; cdr3_aa: CASSIRTGSISNQPQHF
d_call: .; j_call: TRBJ2-5; clone_size: .; v_call: TRBV5-5; cdr3_nt: TGTGCCAGCAGCTTGGCCCCAGACCAAGAGACCCAGTACTTC; cdr3_aa: CASSLAPDQETQYF
d_call: TRBD1; j_call: TRBJ2-7; clone_size: once; v_call: TRBV19; cdr3_nt: TGTGCCAGTAGTATCCGGGACAGCACCTACGAGCAGTACTTC; cdr3_aa: CASSIRDSTYEQYF
d_call: TRBD2; j_call: TRBJ2-2; clone_size: .; v_call: TRBV3-1/TRBV3-2; cdr3_nt: TGTGCCAGCAGCGCAGGACTAGTGAACACCGGGGAGCTGTTTTTT; cdr3_aa: CASSAGLVNTGELFF
d_call: TRBD1; j_call: TRBJ2-3; clone_size: .; v_call: TRBV30; cdr3_nt: TGTGCCTGGAGTGGACAGGGAAAGGTCCGGGATACGCAGTATTTT; cdr3_aa: CAWSGQGKVRDTQYF